This entry lists 27 T cell receptor beta chains sequenced from one sample in a study of technical replicates of blood from several donors. Sequenced by immunoSEQ multiplex PCR; TCRdb stores in-frame clones only, minus some. The profile shows about 98,000 clones, 90% to 96% of them singletons. Sequenced material: T cells isolated from PBMCs. The receptor source for this set is a human donor in good health.

The chain carries TRBV5-1 and TRBJ1-5; TRBD1 matches 9 bases. J was trimmed by 4 bases and V by 2 bases; bases with no gene match: 1. CDR3 length: 14 amino acids. Looked up from germline, CDR1 is SGHRS and CDR2 is YFSETQ. CDR3 bases: TGCGCCAGCAGCTTCGGGACAGGGAATCAGCCCCAGCATTTT. This gives the protein CASSFGTGNQPQHF.

V and J are TRBV27 and TRBJ2-7; the match to TRBD2 covers 10 bases. V lost 6 bases to trimming and J lost 4 bases; unmatched junction nucleotides: 6. The CDR3 length is 14 residues. The germline CDR1 and CDR2 sequences are MNHEY and SMNVEV (reference sequence). This CDR3 reads CASRPLAGAYEQYF. In nucleotides, the CDR3 is TGTGCCAGCAGGCCTCTAGCGGGGGCATACGAGCAGTACTTC.

CDR3 protein: CASSPEGRGNYGYTF. As DNA, the CDR3 is TGTGCCAGCAGCCCCGAAGGTCGAGGGAACTATGGCTACACCTTC. The chain couples TRBV11-3 to TRBJ1-2, with no clear D. Germline CDR1 SGHNT, CDR2 YENEEA. The ends were cut back, 5 bases at V and 2 bases at J, with 15 bases in the middle. The CDR3 covers 15 residues.

This chain uses TRBV7-2 with TRBJ2-5, with D hard to call. Germline V CDR1 and CDR2: SGHTA, FQGNSA. The CDR3 covers 15 residues. V shed 5 bases and J shed 4 bases, with 17 bases lying between them. This CDR3 reads CASSRTETLRETQYF. CDR3 coding DNA: TGTGCCAGCAGCCGCACAGAGACATTAAGAGAGACCCAGTACTTC. The complete variable domain, with remaining parts taken from reference TRBV7-2 and TRBJ2-5, reads GAGVSQSPSNKVTEKGKDVELRCDPISGHTALYWYRQSLGQGLEFLIYFQGNSAPDKSGLPSDRFSAERTGGSVSTLTIQRTQQEDSAVYLCASSRTETLRETQYFGPGTRLLVL.

This sequence joins TRBV11-3 and TRBJ2-3, with TRBD2 matching 13 bases. The CDR3 loop spans 17 amino acids. V shed 4 bases and J 1 base; nucleotides not matched to a gene: 5. Germline CDR1 SGHNT, CDR2 YENEEA. CDR3 DNA: TGTGCCAGCAGCTCCGGGACTAGCGGGGAACGCACAGATACGCAGTATTTT. Its protein product is CASSSGTSGERTDTQYF.

This clone was seen only once. This chain connects TRBV2 to TRBJ2-7; 10 nucleotides align to TRBD1. V was clipped by 6 bases and J by 4 bases; unmatched bases: 3. This CDR3 has 13 residues. The germline V gene encodes CDR1 SNHLY and CDR2 FYNNEI. The CDR3: CASRGTGEYEQYF. CDR3 nucleotides: TGTGCCAGCAGAGGGACAGGGGAATACGAGCAGTACTTC. The whole variable domain, filled in from reference TRBV2 and TRBJ2-7, reads EPEVTQTPSHQVTQMGQEVILRCVPISNHLYFYWYRQILGQKVEFLVSFYNNEISEKSEIFDDQFSVERPDGSNFTLKIRSTKLEDSAMYFCASRGTGEYEQYFGPGTRLTVT.

The rearrangement joins TRBV4-2 to TRBJ2-1, with 7 bases that match TRBD1. The CDR3 totals 16 residues. Germline CDR1 reads LGHNA; CDR2 reads YNFKEQ. Unmatched junction bases numbered 10, after V lost 5 bases and J lost 3 bases. This chain's CDR3 is CASSLVAAGGYNEQFF. CDR3 nucleotides: TGTGCCAGCAGCTTGGTTGCGGCAGGGGGCTACAATGAGCAGTTCTTC.

The chain combines TRBV6-1 with TRBJ1-5; 10 positions match TRBD1. Trimming at V came to 2 bases and at J to 9 bases, leaving 7 bases not matched to a gene. This CDR3 region has 15 residues. Per germline, CDR1 MNHNS and CDR2 SASEGT. The CDR3: CASSESVRTGGPQHF. The CDR3 nucleotides read TGTGCCAGCAGTGAATCAGTTAGGACAGGGGGGCCCCAGCATTTT.

The CDR3 region has the DNA TGTGCCAGCAGGGTTCAAACTAGCACAGATACGCAGTATTTT. This sequence encodes CASRVQTSTDTQYF. The chain joins TRBV6-4 to TRBJ2-3; D gene ambiguous. Germline-derived CDR1 and CDR2 are MRHNA and SNTAGT. The V end was cut by 6 bases, the J end by 0 bases, with 10 bases between. The CDR3 is made up of 14 amino acids.

In its sample, this clone was seen once. V gene TRBV7-3 combines with J gene TRBJ2-3, with 11 bases lining up with TRBD2. From germline, CDR1 is SGHTA and CDR2 FQGTGA. V was pared by 1 base and J by 6 bases, with 3 bases of the junction left unmatched. CDR3 length equals 15 residues. CDR3 region: CASSLIAGGRDTQYF. For the CDR3, the DNA is TGTGCCAGCAGCTTAATAGCGGGGGGGCGTGATACGCAGTATTTT.

The chain links TRBV7-2 to TRBJ1-2; 7 bases line up with TRBD1. V gave up 3 bases and J gave up 8 bases; unmatched junction bases: 6. The germline V gene encodes CDR1 SGHTA and CDR2 FQGNSA. CDR3 length equals 13 residues. CDR3 DNA sequence: TGTGCCAGCAGCTTCATTACAGGGGACGGCTACACCTTC. This translates into CASSFITGDGYTF.

The gene calls are TRBV11-2 and TRBJ2-7; 11 nucleotides match TRBD1. In germline, CDR1 is SGHAT, CDR2 FQNNGV. Trimming cost V 4 bases and J 3 bases; bases outside gene matches: 11. The CDR3 is made up of 17 amino acids. CDR3 coding DNA: TGTGCCAGCAGCTCCAATCTTCCGGGACAGGGGGACTACGAGCAGTACTTC. It codes for CASSSNLPGQGDYEQYF.

The gene calls are TRBV5-1 and TRBJ2-2, with D unresolved. The CDR3 length is 15 residues. Germline CDR1 and CDR2: SGHRS and YFSETQ. The V gene lost 2 bases and the J gene lost 1 base, with 9 bases spanning the gap. Here the CDR3 reads CASSLRLRNTGELFF. CDR3 coding DNA: TGCGCCAGCAGCTTACGACTCCGGAACACCGGGGAGCTGTTTTTT.

This clone was seen once. This rearrangement joins TRBV28 to TRBJ2-2, with D perhaps matching TRBD1 (6 bases). Germline V gene sequence: CDR1 MDHEN, CDR2 SYDVKM. CDR3 length: 16 amino acids. Trimming shortened V by 4 bases and J by 4 bases, and 16 bases separated the two germline ends. CDR3 loop: CASSSSPWTATGELFF. DNA of the CDR3: TGTGCCAGCAGTTCCTCGCCTTGGACAGCCACCGGGGAGCTGTTTTTT. The entire variable domain, with the rest obtained from reference TRBV28 and TRBJ2-2, is as follows: DVKVTQSSRYLVKRTGEKVFLECVQDMDHENMFWYRQDPGLGLRLIYFSYDVKMKEKGDIPEGYSVSREKKERFSLILESASTNQTSMYLCASSSSPWTATGELFFGEGSRLTVL.

The CDR3 sequence is CASSQPTSGGTTYEQYF. The CDR3 DNA reads as TGCGCCAGCAGCCAACCTACTAGCGGGGGGACTACCTACGAGCAGTACTTC. J is TRBJ2-7 and V is TRBV4-1; 12 nucleotides align to TRBD2. The ends lost 2 bases at V and 2 bases at J; junction bases unmatched: 7. The CDR3 runs to 17 residues. The germline V gene has CDR1 MGHRA and CDR2 YSYEKL.

This clone showed up just once. This sequence joins TRBV5-1 and TRBJ2-7, with 9 nucleotides matching TRBD2. The CDR3 runs 16 residues. With 0 bases clipped from V and 4 bases from J, the junction kept 8 bases outside the gene matches. CDR1 SGHRS and CDR2 YFSETQ come from the germline V gene. The CDR3 spells CASSLAVTSGKYEQYF. The CDR3 bases are TGCGCCAGCAGCTTGGCCGTGACTAGCGGTAAATACGAGCAGTACTTC.

The chain employs TRBV7-2 and TRBJ2-7, with 9 bases that match TRBD1. Germline CDR1 SGHTA, CDR2 FQGNSA. The junction had 6 bases not matched to a gene; V was cut back by 5 bases and J by 7 bases. The CDR3 extends over 13 amino acids. Here the CDR3 DNA reads TGTGCCAGCAGCCCCCGGACAGGGGAAGAGCAGTACTTC. Translated, it gives CASSPRTGEEQYF.

This sequence joins TRBV18 and TRBJ1-4; D is ambiguous. CDR1 and CDR2 (germline): KGHSH, LQKENI. CDR3 length: 13 residues. Trimming left V 5 bases short and J 6 bases short, with 10 bases between. CDR3 loop: CASSAGIYEKLFF. CDR3 nucleotide sequence: TGTGCCAGCTCAGCGGGCATCTATGAAAAACTGTTTTTT.

The V gene is TRBV9, the J gene TRBJ2-1, with 8 bases matching TRBD2. In germline, CDR1 is SGDLS, CDR2 YYNGEE. With V trimmed by 0 bases and J by 6 bases, 8 bases remained unmatched. The CDR3 sequence is 16 residues long. As DNA, the CDR3 is TGTGCCAGCAGCGTAGAAGCGGGAGTGGGTAGCAATGAGCAGTTCTTC. It specifies CASSVEAGVGSNEQFF.

The CDR3 region has the DNA TGTGCCAGCAGTGGGGGTTCCGACGCCCCCCGCTCAGGACATTACTATGGCTACACCTTC. The encoded protein is CASSGGSDAPRSGHYYGYTF. The rearrangement uses TRBV2 and TRBJ1-2; D possibly corresponds to TRBD1 (5 bases). Trimming left V 4 bases short and J 3 bases short, with 30 bases between. This CDR3 region has 20 residues. Germline CDR1 reads SNHLY; CDR2 reads FYNNEI.

V usage is TRBV7-9 and J usage is TRBJ2-7; TRBD2 agrees at 10 bases. V dropped 5 bases and J dropped 7; count of bases not matched to a gene: 14. The CDR3 covers 16 residues. From germline, CDR1 is SEHNR and CDR2 FQNEAQ (reference sequence). This CDR3 reads CASSTPGLATLGEQYF. CDR3 in DNA: TGTGCCAGCAGCACCCCGGGACTAGCGACCCTCGGGGAGCAGTACTTC.

This rearrangement joins TRBV5-6 to TRBJ2-3, with TRBD2 matching 8 bases. The V segment lost 1 base and the J segment 1 base; nucleotides outside the gene matches: 11. There are 18 residues in the CDR3. The germline gives CDR1 SGHDT, CDR2 YYEEEE. CDR3 nucleotides: TGTGCCAGCAGCTTGAGGGGATTATTCGGGGGGGGCACAGATACGCAGTATTTT. Residues: CASSLRGLFGGGTDTQYF.

The V gene is TRBV27, the J gene TRBJ1-1; D remains ambiguous. The V and J ends lost 6 bases and 0 bases respectively, with 5 bases between them. CDR3 size: 12 residues. Germline CDR1 and CDR2: MNHEY and SMNVEV (reference sequence). Here the CDR3 reads CASRFMNTEAFF. The CDR3 DNA reads as TGTGCCAGCAGATTCATGAACACTGAAGCTTTCTTT.

CDR3 region: CASSWGGAENTEAFF. The CDR3 DNA is TGTGCCAGCAGCTGGGGCGGGGCGGAGAACACTGAAGCTTTCTTT. The chain carries TRBV5-4 and TRBJ1-1; tentatively, D is TRBD1 (5 bases). Germline-derived CDR1 and CDR2 are SGHNT and YYREEE (reference sequence). This CDR3 contains 15 residues. The V end was cut by 3 bases, the J end by 1 base, with 13 bases between.

This clone is a singleton in its sample. The genes are TRBV11-3 and TRBJ1-1; D not resolved. With 5 bases removed from V and 0 bases from J, the gap between germline ends came to 13 bases. CDR1 and CDR2 (germline): SGHNT, YENEEA. CDR3 size: 15 residues. For the CDR3, the DNA is TGTGCCAGCAGCCCATTAGAAGCGATGAACACTGAAGCTTTCTTT. Translated: CASSPLEAMNTEAFF.

This chain joins TRBV19 and TRBJ1-3, with D tentatively TRBD1 (5 bases). V lost 8 bases and J lost 0, with 20 bases in between. This CDR3 is built from 17 residues. Germline lookup yields CDR1 LNHDA and CDR2 SQIVND (reference sequence). This chain's CDR3 is CASHQGQQVGSGNTIYF. CDR3 nucleotide sequence: TGTGCCAGTCATCAGGGTCAGCAGGTTGGCTCTGGAAACACCATATATTTT.

The chain joins TRBV2 to TRBJ1-3, with D possibly being TRBD1 (5 bases). V was pared by 7 bases and J by 0 bases, with 7 bases between. Germline CDR1 and CDR2: SNHLY and FYNNEI. This CDR3 is 13 amino acids long. The CDR3 bases are TGTGCCAGCAAGGGGATCTCTGGAAACACCATATATTTT. Amino acids: CASKGISGNTIYF.